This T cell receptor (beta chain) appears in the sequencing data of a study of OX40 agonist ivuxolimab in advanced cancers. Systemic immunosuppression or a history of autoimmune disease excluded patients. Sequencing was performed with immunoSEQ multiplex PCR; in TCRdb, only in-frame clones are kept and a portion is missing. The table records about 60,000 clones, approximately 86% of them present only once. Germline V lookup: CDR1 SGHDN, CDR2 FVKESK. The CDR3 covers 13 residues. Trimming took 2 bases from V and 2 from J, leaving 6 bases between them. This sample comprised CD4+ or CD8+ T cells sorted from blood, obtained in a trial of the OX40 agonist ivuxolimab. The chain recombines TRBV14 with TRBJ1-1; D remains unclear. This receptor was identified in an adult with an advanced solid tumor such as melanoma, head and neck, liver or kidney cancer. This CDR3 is CASSQLGNTEAFF. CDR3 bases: TGTGCCAGCAGCCAACTGGGTAACACTGAAGCTTTCTTT.